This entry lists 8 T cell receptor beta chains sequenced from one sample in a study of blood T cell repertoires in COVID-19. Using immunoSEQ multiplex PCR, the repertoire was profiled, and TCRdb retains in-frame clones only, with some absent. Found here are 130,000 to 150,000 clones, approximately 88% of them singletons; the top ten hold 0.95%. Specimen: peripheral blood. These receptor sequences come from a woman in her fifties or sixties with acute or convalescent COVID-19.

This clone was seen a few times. In DNA form, the CDR3 reads TGTGCCGGCGGACAGGGGAGAGCCGGGGAGCTGTTTTTT. Protein sequence: CAGGQGRAGELFF. This chain uses TRBV2 with TRBJ2-2; 9 positions match TRBD1. The CDR3 is 13 residues long. CDR1 and CDR2 from the germline V gene are SNHLY and FYNNEI. The J segment lost 6 bases and the V segment lost 11 bases, leaving 7 bases of the junction unmatched.

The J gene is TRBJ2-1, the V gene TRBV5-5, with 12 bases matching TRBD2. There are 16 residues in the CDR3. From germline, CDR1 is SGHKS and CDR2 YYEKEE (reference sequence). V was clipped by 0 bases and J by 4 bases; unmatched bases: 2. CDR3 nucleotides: TGTGCCAGCAGCTTGGGTGGACTAGCGGGATACAATGAGCAGTTCTTC. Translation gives CASSLGGLAGYNEQFF.

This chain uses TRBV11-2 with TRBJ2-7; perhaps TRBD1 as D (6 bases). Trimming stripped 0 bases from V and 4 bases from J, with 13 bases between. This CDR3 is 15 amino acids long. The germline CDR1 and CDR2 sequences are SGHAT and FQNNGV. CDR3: CASSLEGRTEYEQYF. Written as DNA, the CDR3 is TGTGCCAGCAGCTTAGAGGGTAGGACAGAGTACGAGCAGTACTTC.

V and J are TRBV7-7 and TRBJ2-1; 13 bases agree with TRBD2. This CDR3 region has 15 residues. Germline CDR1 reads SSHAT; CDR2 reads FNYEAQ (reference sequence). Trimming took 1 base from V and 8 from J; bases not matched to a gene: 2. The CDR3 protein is CASSLGLAGGDEQFF. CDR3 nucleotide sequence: TGTGCCAGCAGCTTAGGACTAGCGGGAGGAGATGAGCAGTTCTTC.

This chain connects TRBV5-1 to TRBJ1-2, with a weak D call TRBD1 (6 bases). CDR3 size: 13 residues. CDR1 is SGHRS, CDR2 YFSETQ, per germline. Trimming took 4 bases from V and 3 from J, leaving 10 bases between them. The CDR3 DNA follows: TGCGCCAGCAGCCCGGACAGCCACTATGGCTACACCTTC. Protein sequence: CASSPDSHYGYTF.

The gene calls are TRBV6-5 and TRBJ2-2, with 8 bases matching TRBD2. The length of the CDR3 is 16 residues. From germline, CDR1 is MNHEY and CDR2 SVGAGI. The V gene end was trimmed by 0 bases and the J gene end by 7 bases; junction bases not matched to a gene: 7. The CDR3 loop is CASSYSAGGGSGELFF. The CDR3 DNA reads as TGTGCCAGCAGTTACTCAGCCGGGGGGGGTAGCGGGGAGCTGTTTTTT.

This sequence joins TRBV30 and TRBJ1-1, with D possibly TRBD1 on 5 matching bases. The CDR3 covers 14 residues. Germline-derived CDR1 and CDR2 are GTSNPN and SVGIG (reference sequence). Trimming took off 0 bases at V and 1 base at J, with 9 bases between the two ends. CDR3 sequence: CAWSVRAANTEAFF. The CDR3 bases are TGTGCCTGGAGTGTCAGGGCAGCGAACACTGAAGCTTTCTTT.

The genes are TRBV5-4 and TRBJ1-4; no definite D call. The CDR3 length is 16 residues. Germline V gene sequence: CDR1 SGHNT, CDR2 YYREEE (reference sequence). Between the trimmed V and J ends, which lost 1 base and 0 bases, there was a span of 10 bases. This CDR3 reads CASSLLTASTNEKLFF. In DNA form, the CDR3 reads TGTGCCAGCAGCTTGCTAACAGCTTCAACTAATGAAAAACTGTTTTTT.